Sequencing of this TCR beta chain was carried out in a study of shared clonotypes between healthy human individuals. Study observations and caveats: Non-shared clonotypes showed lower generation probabilities than clonotypes common to all four donors. Measured sharing among donors was expected to vary with sequencing depth. It was only blood that was sampled, and tissue repertoires likely differ.

Only in-frame clones appear in the TCRdb table, and some are missing; sequencing was by immunoSEQ multiplex PCR. The table has around 2,100,000 clones, less than 95% seen once; the top ten hold 1.2%. A note on this clone: As yet, its antigen is unknown.

CD8 cells regarded as naive lacked CD45RO, were positively chosen for CCR7, and omitted terminally differentiated effector memory CD45RA+ cells. The donors were adults (healthy and HIV-negative) with no recent acute infections or vaccinations. Germline V gene lookup returns CDR1 SGHDT and CDR2 YYEEEE. V dropped 4 bases and J dropped 2; count of bases not matched to a gene: 9. The CDR3 consists of 16 residues. The TCR originated in a man younger than 35 in good health. The sample taken for sequencing was naive CD8+ T cells sorted from blood. The rearrangement joins TRBV5-6 to TRBJ2-3; 8 nucleotides align to TRBD1. The CDR3 is CASSGTGGLSTDTQYF. For the CDR3, the DNA is TGTGCCAGCAGCGGGACAGGCGGCCTATCCACAGATACGCAGTATTTT.